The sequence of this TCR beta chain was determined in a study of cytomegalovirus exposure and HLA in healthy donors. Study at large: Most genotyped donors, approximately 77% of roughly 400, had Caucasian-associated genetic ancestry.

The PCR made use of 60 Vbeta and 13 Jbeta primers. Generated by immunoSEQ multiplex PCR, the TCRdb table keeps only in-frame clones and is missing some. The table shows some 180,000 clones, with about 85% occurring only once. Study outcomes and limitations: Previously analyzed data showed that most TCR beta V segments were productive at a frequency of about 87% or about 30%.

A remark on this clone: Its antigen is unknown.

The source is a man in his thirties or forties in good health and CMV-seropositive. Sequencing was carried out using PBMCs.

The CDR3 is CAWSVGSGQYF. Written as DNA, the CDR3 is TGTGCCTGGAGTGTCGGGAGCGGGCAGTACTTC. This rearrangement joins TRBV30 to TRBJ2-7; a weak D match, TRBD2 (6 bases). Germline CDR1 GTSNPN, CDR2 SVGIG (reference sequence). The CDR3 runs to 11 residues. The germline V and J ends were trimmed by 0 bases and 9 bases, with 9 bases remaining between them.